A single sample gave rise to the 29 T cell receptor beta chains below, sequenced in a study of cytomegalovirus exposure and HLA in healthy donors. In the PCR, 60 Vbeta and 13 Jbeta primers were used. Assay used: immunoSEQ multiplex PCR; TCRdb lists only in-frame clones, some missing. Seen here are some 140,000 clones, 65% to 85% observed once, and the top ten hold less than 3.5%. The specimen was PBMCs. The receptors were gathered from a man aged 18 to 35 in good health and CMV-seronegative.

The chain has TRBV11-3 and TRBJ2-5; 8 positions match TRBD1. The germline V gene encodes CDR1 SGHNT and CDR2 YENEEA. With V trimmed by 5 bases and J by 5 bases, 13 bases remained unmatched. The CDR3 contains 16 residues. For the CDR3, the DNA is TGTGCCAGCAGCCCCCGGACAGGGAATACGATGGAGACCCAGTACTTC. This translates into CASSPRTGNTMETQYF.

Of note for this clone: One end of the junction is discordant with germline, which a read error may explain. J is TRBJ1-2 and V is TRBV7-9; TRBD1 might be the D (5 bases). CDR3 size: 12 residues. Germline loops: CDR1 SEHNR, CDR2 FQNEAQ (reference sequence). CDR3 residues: CSSSYDSYGYTF. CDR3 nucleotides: TGTTCCAGCAGCTACGACAGCTATGGCTACACCTTC.

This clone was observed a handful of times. The CDR3 coding sequence is TGTGCCGGGAAACGAGGGACTAGCGGGGAGACCCAGTACTTC. As protein: CAGKRGTSGETQYF. This rearrangement joins TRBV2 to TRBJ2-5; 12 nucleotides agree with TRBD2. CDR3 size: 14 residues. Germline CDR1 SNHLY, CDR2 FYNNEI. V dropped 11 bases and J dropped 5; count of bases not matched to a gene: 9.

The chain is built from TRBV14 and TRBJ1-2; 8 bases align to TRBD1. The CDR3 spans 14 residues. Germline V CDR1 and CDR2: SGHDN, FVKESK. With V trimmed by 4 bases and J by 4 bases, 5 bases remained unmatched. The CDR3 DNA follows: TGTGCCAGCAGCCCTTCGACAGGGGCCTATGGCTACACCTTC. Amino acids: CASSPSTGAYGYTF.

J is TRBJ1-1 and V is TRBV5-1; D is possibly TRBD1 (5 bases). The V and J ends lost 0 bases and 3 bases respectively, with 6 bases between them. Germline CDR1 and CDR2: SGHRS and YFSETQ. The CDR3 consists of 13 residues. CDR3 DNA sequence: TGCGCCAGCAGCTTGGGCAGGGACACTGAAGCTTTCTTT. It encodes CASSLGRDTEAFF.

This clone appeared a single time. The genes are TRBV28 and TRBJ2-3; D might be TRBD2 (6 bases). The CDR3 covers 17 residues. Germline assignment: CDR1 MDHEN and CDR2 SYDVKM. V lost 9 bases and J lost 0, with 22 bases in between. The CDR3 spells CASSGVSGPASTDTQYF. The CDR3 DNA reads TGTGCCAGTAGTGGGGTAAGCGGGCCCGCTAGCACAGATACGCAGTATTTT.

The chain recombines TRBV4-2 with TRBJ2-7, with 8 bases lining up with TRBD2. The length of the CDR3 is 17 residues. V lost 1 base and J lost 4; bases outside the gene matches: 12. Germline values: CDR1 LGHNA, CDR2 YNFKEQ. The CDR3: CASSQGGGRGDKYEQYF. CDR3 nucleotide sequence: TGTGCCAGCAGCCAAGGGGGGGGGCGGGGGGATAAGTACGAGCAGTACTTC.

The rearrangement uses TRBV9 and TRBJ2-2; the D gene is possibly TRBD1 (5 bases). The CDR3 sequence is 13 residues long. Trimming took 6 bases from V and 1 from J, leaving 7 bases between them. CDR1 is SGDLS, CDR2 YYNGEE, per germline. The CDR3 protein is CASMGQNTGELFF. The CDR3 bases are TGTGCCAGCATGGGGCAGAACACCGGGGAGCTGTTTTTT.

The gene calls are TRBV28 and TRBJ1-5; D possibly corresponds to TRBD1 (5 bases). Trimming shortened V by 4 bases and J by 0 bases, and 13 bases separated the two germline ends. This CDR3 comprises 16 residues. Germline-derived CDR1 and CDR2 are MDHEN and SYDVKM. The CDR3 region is CASSSWPTVSNQPQHF. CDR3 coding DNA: TGTGCCAGCAGTTCGTGGCCGACAGTTAGCAATCAGCCCCAGCATTTT.

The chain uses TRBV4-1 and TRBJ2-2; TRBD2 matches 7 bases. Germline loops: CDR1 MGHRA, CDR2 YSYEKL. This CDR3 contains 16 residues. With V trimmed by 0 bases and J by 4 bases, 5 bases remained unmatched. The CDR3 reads CASSQEGGEPTGELFF. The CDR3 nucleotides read TGCGCCAGCAGCCAAGAGGGAGGGGAGCCCACCGGGGAGCTGTTTTTT.

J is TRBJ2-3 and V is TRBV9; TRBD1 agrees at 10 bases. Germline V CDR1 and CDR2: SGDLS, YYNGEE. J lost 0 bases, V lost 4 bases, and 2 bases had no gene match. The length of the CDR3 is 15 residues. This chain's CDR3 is CASSWDRGSTDTQYF. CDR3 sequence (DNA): TGTGCCAGCAGCTGGGACAGGGGAAGCACAGATACGCAGTATTTT.

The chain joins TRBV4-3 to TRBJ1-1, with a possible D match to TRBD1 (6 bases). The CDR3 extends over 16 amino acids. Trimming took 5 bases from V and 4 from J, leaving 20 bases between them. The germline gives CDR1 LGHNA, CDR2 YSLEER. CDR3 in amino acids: CASSGGLLGAATEAFF. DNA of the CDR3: TGCGCCAGCAGCGGCGGACTTCTGGGGGCGGCCACTGAAGCTTTCTTT.

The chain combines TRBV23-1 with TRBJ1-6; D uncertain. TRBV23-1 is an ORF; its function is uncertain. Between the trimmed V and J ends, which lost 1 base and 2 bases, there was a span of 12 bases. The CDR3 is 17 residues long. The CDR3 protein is CASSQFGEVPYNSPLHF. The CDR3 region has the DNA TGCGCCAGCAGTCAATTCGGGGAAGTCCCCTATAATTCACCCCTCCACTTT.

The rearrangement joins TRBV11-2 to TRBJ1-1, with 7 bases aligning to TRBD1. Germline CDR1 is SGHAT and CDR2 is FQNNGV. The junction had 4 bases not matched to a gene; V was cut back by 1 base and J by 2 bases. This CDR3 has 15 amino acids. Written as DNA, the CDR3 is TGTGCCAGCAGCTTAGTCGACAGGGCTAACACTGAAGCTTTCTTT. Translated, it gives CASSLVDRANTEAFF.

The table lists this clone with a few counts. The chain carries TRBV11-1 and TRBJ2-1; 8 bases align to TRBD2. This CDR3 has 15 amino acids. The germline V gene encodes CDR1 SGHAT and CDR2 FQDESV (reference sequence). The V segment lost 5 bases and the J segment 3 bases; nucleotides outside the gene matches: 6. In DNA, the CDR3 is TGTGCCAGCAGCCCGGGACTAGAAATCTACAATGAGCAGTTCTTC. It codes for CASSPGLEIYNEQFF. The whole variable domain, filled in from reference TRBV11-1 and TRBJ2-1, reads EAEVAQSPRYKITEKSQAVAFWCDPISGHATLYWYRQILGQGPELLVQFQDESVVDDSQLPKDRFSAERLKGVDSTLKIQPAELGDSAMYLCASSPGLEIYNEQFFGPGTRLTVL.

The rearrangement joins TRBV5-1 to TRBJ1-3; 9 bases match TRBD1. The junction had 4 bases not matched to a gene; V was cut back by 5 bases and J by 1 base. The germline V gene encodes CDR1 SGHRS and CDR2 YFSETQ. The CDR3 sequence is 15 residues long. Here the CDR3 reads CASRTGGGSGNTIYF. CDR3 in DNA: TGCGCCAGCAGGACAGGGGGTGGATCTGGAAACACCATATATTTT. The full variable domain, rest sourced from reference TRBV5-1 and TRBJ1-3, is KAGVTQTPRYLIKTRGQQVTLSCSPISGHRSVSWYQQTPGQGLQFLFEYFSETQRNKGNFPGRFSGRQFSNSRSEMNVSTLELGDSALYLCASRTGGGSGNTIYFGEGSWLTVV.

CDR3 bases: TGCGCCAGCAGCTTGCCCAGCGGGGGGTCAGATACGCAGTATTTT. Amino acid sequence: CASSLPSGGSDTQYF. The chain is built from TRBV5-1 and TRBJ2-3; TRBD2 aligns across 9 bases. The CDR3 has 15 amino acids. Germline V gives CDR1 SGHRS, CDR2 YFSETQ. V trimming: 1 base; J trimming: 4 bases; junction bases outside the gene matches: 4.

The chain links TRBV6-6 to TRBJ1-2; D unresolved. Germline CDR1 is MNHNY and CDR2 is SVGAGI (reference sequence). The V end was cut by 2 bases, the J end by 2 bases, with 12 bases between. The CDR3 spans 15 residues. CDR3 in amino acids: CASSYARTGNYGYTF. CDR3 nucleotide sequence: TGTGCCAGCAGTTACGCCCGGACGGGAAACTATGGCTACACCTTC.

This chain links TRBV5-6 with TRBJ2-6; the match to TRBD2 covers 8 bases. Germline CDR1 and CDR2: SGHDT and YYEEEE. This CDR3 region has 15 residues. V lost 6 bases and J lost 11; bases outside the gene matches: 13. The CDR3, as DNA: TGTGCCAGCAACCCCATTGCGGGGGGCTTCGACGTCCTGACTTTC. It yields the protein CASNPIAGGFDVLTF.

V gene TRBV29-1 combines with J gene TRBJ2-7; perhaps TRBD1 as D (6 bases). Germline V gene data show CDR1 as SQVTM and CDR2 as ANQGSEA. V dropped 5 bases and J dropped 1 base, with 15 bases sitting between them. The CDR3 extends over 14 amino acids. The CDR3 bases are TGCAGCGTTCAACAGGGTACGAGGTCCTACGAGCAGTACTTC. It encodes CSVQQGTRSYEQYF.

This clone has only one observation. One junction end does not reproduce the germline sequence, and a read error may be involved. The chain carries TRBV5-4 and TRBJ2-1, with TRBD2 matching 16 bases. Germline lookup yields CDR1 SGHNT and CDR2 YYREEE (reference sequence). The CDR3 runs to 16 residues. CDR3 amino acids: CAGRWGLAGGSNEQFF. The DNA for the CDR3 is TGTGCCGGCAGATGGGGACTAGCGGGGGGGAGCAATGAGCAGTTCTTC.

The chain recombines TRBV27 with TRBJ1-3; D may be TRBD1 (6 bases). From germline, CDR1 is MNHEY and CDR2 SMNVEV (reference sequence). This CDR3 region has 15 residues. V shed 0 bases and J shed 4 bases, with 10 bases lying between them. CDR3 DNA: TGTGCCAGCAGTTTATCTAGGACAGCAGGAAACACCATATATTTT. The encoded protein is CASSLSRTAGNTIYF.

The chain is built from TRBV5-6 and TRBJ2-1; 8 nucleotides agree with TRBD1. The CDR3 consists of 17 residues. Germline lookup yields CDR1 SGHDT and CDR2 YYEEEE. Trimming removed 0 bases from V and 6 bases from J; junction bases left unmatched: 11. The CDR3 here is CASSLGKRARGRNEQFF. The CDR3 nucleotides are TGTGCCAGCAGCTTGGGGAAACGTGCCAGGGGGCGCAATGAGCAGTTCTTC. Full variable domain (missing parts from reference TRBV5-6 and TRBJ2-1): DAGVTQSPTHLIKTRGQQVTLRCSPKSGHDTVSWYQQALGQGPQFIFQYYEEEERQRGNFPDRFSGHQFPNYSSELNVNALLLGDSALYLCASSLGKRARGRNEQFFGPGTRLTVL.

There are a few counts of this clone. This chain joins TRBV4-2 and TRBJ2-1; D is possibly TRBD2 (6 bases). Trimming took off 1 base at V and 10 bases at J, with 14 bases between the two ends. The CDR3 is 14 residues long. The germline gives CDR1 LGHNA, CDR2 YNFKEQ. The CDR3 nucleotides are TGTGCCAGCAGCCAAGCTATGTCCGGGGGAGAGCAGTTCTTC. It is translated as CASSQAMSGGEQFF.

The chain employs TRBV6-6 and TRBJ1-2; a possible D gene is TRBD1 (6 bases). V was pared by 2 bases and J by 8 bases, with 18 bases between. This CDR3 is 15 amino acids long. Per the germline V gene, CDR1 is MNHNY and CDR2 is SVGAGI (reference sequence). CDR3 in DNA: TGTGCCAGCAGTTACGGGATGGACAGCCCAGGAGGCTACACCTTC. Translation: CASSYGMDSPGGYTF.

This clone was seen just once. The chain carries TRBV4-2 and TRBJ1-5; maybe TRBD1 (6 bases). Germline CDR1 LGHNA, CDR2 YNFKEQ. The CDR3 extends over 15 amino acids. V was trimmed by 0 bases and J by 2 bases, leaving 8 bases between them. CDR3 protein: CASSQDAGGNQPQHF. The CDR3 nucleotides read TGTGCCAGCAGCCAAGATGCAGGGGGCAATCAGCCCCAGCATTTT.

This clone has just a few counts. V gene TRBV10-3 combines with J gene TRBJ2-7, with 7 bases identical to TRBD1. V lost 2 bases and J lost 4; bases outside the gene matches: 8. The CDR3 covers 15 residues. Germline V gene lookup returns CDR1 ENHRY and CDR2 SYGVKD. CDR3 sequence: CAISESRDSRYEQYF. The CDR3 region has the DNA TGTGCCATCAGTGAGAGCCGGGACAGCCGATACGAGCAGTACTTC.

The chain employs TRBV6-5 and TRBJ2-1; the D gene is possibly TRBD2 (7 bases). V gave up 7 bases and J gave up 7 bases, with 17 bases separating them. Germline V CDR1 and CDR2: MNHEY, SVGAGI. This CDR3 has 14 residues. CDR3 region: CASTPPKGGNEQFF. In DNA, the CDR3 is TGTGCCAGCACGCCTCCAAAGGGGGGGAATGAGCAGTTCTTC.

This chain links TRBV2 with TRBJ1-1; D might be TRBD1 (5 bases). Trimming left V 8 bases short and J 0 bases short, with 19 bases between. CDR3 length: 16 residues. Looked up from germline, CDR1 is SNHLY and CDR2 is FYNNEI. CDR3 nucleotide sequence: TGTGCCAGCTACGCGAAGGGGTTGTTCATGAACACTGAAGCTTTCTTT. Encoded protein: CASYAKGLFMNTEAFF.